This T cell receptor beta chain derives from a study of blood T cell repertoires in COVID-19. Study overall: The origin of the acute and convalescent COVID-19 samples was the United States, Italy and Spain.

Everyone who took part was 18 to 89 years old, and they came from fewer than 25 US areas. Cohort allocation depended upon clinical history that participants reported. Sequencing used immunoSEQ multiplex PCR; TCRdb keeps in-frame clones, though not all of them. This table has about 350,000 clones, 88% appearing once. The CDR3 runs to 15 residues. Germline assignment: CDR1 SGHVS and CDR2 FNYEAQ. Trimming removed 5 bases at V and 5 bases at J, with 16 bases between. The chain is built from TRBV7-6 and TRBJ2-4; a weak D match, TRBD1 (6 bases). The sample comprised PBMCs or T cells enriched from blood (not recorded which). The sequence derives from a woman aged 25 to 39 who had been exposed to COVID-19. CDR3 residues: CASSEARDIQNIQYF. In DNA, the CDR3 is TGTGCCAGCAGCGAGGCCCGGGACATTCAAAACATTCAGTACTTC.